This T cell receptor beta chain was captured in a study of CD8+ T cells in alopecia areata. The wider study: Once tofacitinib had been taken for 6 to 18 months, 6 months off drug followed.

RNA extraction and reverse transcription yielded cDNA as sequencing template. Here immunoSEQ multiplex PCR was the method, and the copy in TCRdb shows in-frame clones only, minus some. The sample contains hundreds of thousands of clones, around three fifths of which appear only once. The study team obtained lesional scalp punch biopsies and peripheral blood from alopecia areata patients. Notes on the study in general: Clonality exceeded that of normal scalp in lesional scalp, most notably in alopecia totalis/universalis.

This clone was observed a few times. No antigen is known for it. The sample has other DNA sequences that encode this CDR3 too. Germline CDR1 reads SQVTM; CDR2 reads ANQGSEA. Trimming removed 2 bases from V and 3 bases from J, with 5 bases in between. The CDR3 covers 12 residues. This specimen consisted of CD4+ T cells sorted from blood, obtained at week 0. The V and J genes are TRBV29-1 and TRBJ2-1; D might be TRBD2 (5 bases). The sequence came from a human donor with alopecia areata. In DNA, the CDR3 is TGCAGCGTTGAACGGGACTACAATGAGCAGTTCTTC. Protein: CSVERDYNEQFF.